These T cell receptor beta chains were read from a single sample in a study of blood T cells in healthy people across ages. One entry per CDR3 protein results from TCRdb running MiXCR on the 5' RACE reads. The sample has hundreds of thousands of distinct CDR3 sequences; about half are singletons. Sample: blood. Source of these receptors: a man in his 60s in good health. Both conserved end residues are part of each CDR3. A D gene is named only where the DNA matches it firmly. Clone size is shown for a subset of rows, as once, few, many or a class of expanded clone.

J gene,D gene,V gene,clone size,CDR3 DNA,CDR3 protein
TRBJ2-4,-,TRBV12-3/TRBV12-4,-,TGTGCCAGCAGCCAACTGGGGGCTCCCAAAAACATTCAGTACTTC,CASSQLGAPKNIQYF
TRBJ2-2,TRBD1,TRBV7-9,-,TGTGCCAGCATTCCGGGACAGGATCCCGGGGAGCTGTTTTTT,CASIPGQDPGELFF
TRBJ1-6,-,TRBV20-1,-,TGCACCGGCCGTCGGGACTATAATTCACCCCTCCACTTT,CTGRRDYNSPLHF
TRBJ2-4,TRBD1,TRBV28,few,TGTGCCAGCAGTTCCTCAGGGACAGGAGGCCTTCAGTACTTC,CASSSSGTGGLQYF
TRBJ2-7,-,TRBV6-5,many,TGTGCCAGCAGTTACTCCTCGCTCGGCTCCTACGAGCAGTACTTC,CASSYSSLGSYEQYF
TRBJ2-3,-,TRBV5-1,-,TGCGCCAGCAGCCTGGGATCTCGAGGGGATACGCAGTATTTT,CASSLGSRGDTQYF
TRBJ1-1,-,TRBV21-1,once,TGTGCCAGCAGCGCTCACCGACAGGGGGCCGGCACTGAAGCTTTCTTT,CASSAHRQGAGTEAFF
TRBJ2-7,TRBD1,TRBV15,-,TGTGCCACCAGCCTCGGGACAGATTCCTACAATGAGCAGTACTTC,CATSLGTDSYNEQYF
TRBJ2-7,-,TRBV5-5,-,TGTGCCAGCAGTAAAGAGAACCTAGCCTACGAGCAGTACTTC,CASSKENLAYEQYF
TRBJ2-1,-,TRBV20-1,-,TGCAGTGCTAGAGCCTCAAATATTAATGAGCAGTTCTTC,CSARASNINEQFF
TRBJ1-5,-,TRBV20-1,few,TGCAGTGCTAGAGAGGGCTCCTCAAATCAGCCCCAGCATTTT,CSAREGSSNQPQHF
TRBJ2-1,TRBD2,TRBV28,-,TGTGCCAGCAGTTCGACGACTAGCGGGAGCCATGAGCAGTTCTTC,CASSSTTSGSHEQFF
TRBJ2-5,-,TRBV14,-,TGTGCCAGCAGAAACAGCTACCAAGAGACCCAGTACTTC,CASRNSYQETQYF
TRBJ2-3,TRBD1,TRBV15,few,TGTGCCACCAGCAGACGGACAGGGGGCACAGATACGCAGTATTTT,CATSRRTGGTDTQYF
TRBJ2-7,TRBD1,TRBV7-2,-,TGTGCCAGCAGCTTAGTTGGGGACAGGCTTTTTTACTACGAGCAGTACTTC,CASSLVGDRLFYYEQYF
TRBJ2-3,-,TRBV20-1,-,TGCAGTGCCACTCCGGCCGGAACTAGCACAGATACGCAGTATTTT,CSATPAGTSTDTQYF
TRBJ2-7,TRBD2,TRBV9,few,TGTGCCAGCAGCGTAAGCGGGATCGGCCTCTACGAGCAGTACTTC,CASSVSGIGLYEQYF
TRBJ2-1,TRBD2,TRBV28,-,TGTGCCAGCAGTTTCCTAACTAGCGGGAGGGAGAATGAGCAGTTCTTC,CASSFLTSGRENEQFF
TRBJ2-5,-,TRBV21-1,once,TGTGCCAGCATCTCTCCCCGGACGGAACTCGCCCACAATGAGCAGTACTTC,CASISPRTELAHNEQYF
TRBJ2-1,-,TRBV20-1,-,TGCAGTGCTAGAGAGAGCCTAGGGTACAATGAGCAGTTCTTC,CSARESLGYNEQFF
TRBJ1-2,-,TRBV12-3/TRBV12-4,once,TGTGCCAGCAGTTCCTCACTTAGTGGCTACACCTTC,CASSSSLSGYTF
TRBJ2-1,TRBD2,TRBV14,-,TGTGCCAGCAGTGAACCCAGCGGGAGGGCCGCTGAGCAGTTCTTC,CASSEPSGRAAEQFF
TRBJ2-7,-,TRBV6-5,-,TGTGCCAGCAGAAGAACGAGGGGGGAGGGTTACGAGCAGTACTTC,CASRRTRGEGYEQYF
TRBJ2-7,TRBD2,TRBV20-1,-,TGCAGTGCACGGACTAGCGGGGGAGTATCAAATGAGCAGTACTTC,CSARTSGGVSNEQYF
TRBJ2-5,-,TRBV29-1,few,TGCAGCGTTGAAGGTGGTAGGCAAGAGACCCAGTACTTC,CSVEGGRQETQYF
TRBJ2-6,-,TRBV10-3,-,TGTGCCATCAGTGAGGATCGCGTTCCGCTCTCTGGGGCCAACGTCCTGACTTTC,CAISEDRVPLSGANVLTF
TRBJ1-2,-,TRBV30,-,TGTGCCTGGAGTGTTCAGGGGAATGGCTACACCTTC,CAWSVQGNGYTF
TRBJ2-1,TRBD2,TRBV7-8,many,TGTGCCAGCAGCTCAAAGCGACTAGCGGGGTCCTACAATGAGCAGTTCTTC,CASSSKRLAGSYNEQFF
TRBJ2-7,TRBD1,TRBV5-1,few,TGCGCCAGCAGCCCCGGACAGGCCTTATCCTACGAGCAGTACTTC,CASSPGQALSYEQYF
TRBJ2-1,TRBD2,TRBV20-1,-,TGCAGTGCTATAGGCCTAGCGGGAGAGACCCAGTTCTTC,CSAIGLAGETQFF
TRBJ2-7,TRBD1,TRBV20-1,once,TGCAGTGCTAGAGATCTGGACAGGGACAAGTTTTACGAGCAGTACTTC,CSARDLDRDKFYEQYF
TRBJ2-3,TRBD2,TRBV11-2,-,TGTGCCAGCAGCTCCGGGGGGGGGAGTGTCACAGATACGCAGTATTTT,CASSSGGGSVTDTQYF
TRBJ1-1,-,TRBV10-3,-,TGTGCCATCAGCCTTGGGGGAAACACTGAAGCTTTCTTT,CAISLGGNTEAFF
TRBJ2-7,TRBD2,TRBV20-1,-,TGCAGTGCTCGGAAACTAGCGGGAGGGTACGAGCAGTACTTC,CSARKLAGGYEQYF
TRBJ2-3,-,TRBV21-1,-,TGTGCCAGCAGCAAAGCCCCCAGGAGCAGGGCAGCTAGCACAGATACGCAGTATTTT,CASSKAPRSRAASTDTQYF
TRBJ2-3,-,TRBV5-1,-,TGCGCCAGCAGCTTACAGCTGAGCACAGATACGCAGTATTTT,CASSLQLSTDTQYF
TRBJ2-1,-,TRBV7-3,many,TGTGCCAGCAGTCAAAGGTTCGATGAGCAGTTCTTC,CASSQRFDEQFF
TRBJ2-7,TRBD1,TRBV6-1,few,TGTGCCAGCAGCACCGGGACAGGGGACCGCGAGCAGTACTTC,CASSTGTGDREQYF
TRBJ2-3,-,TRBV10-3,-,TGTGCCATGCAGGCAGGACAAAGCACAGATACGCAGTATTTT,CAMQAGQSTDTQYF
TRBJ2-7,TRBD2,TRBV7-8,-,TGTGCCAGCAGCTTAGGGACTAGCGGGGCCAGCTACGAGCAGTACTTC,CASSLGTSGASYEQYF
TRBJ2-1,-,TRBV7-3,-,TGTGCCAGCAGCTTAGGTGGGGTACGGGCCTACAATGAGCAGTTCTTC,CASSLGGVRAYNEQFF
TRBJ1-6,-,TRBV3-1,few,TGTGCCAGCAGCCAAGACAGGGGTTGGGTTTCACCCCTCCACTTT,CASSQDRGWVSPLHF
TRBJ2-5,-,TRBV20-1,-,TGCAGTGCTAGAGAGTCTGTGGAGACCCAGTACTTC,CSARESVETQYF
TRBJ2-5,-,TRBV7-2,few,TGTGCCAGCAGCCCCTGGATTCCCACACTTCAAGAGACCCAGTACTTC,CASSPWIPTLQETQYF
TRBJ2-6,-,TRBV20-1,-,TGCAGTGCTGAACCCAGCTCTGGGGCCAACGTCCTGACTTTC,CSAEPSSGANVLTF
TRBJ2-5,TRBD2,TRBV7-3,-,TGTGCCAGCAGCTGTGCGGGGGGGAAGCAAGAGACCCAGTACTTC,CASSCAGGKQETQYF
TRBJ2-1,TRBD2,TRBV24-1,few,TGTGCCACCAGTGACGCTAGCGGGAGCTCCTACAATGAGCAGTTCTTC,CATSDASGSSYNEQFF
TRBJ2-7,TRBD1,TRBV6-6,-,TGTGCCAGCAAAAGAGTGGACAGGGGTTCCTACGAGCAGTACTTC,CASKRVDRGSYEQYF
TRBJ2-1,-,TRBV6-5,-,TGTGCCAGCAGTTACTGGGGGGGCGGGACATCCTACAATGAGCAGTTCTTC,CASSYWGGGTSYNEQFF
TRBJ1-6,-,TRBV5-5,-,TGTGCCAGCAGCTTGGGCACATACTCCTATAATGCACCCCTCCACTTT,CASSLGTYSYNAPLHF
TRBJ2-3,-,TRBV4-3,-,TGCGCCAGCAGCCCACAAGGGCATAGCGGACGCACAGATACGCAGTATTTT,CASSPQGHSGRTDTQYF
TRBJ2-6,-,TRBV25-1,-,TGTGCCAGCAACGGAGGGGGCTCTGGGGCCAACGTCCTGACTTTC,CASNGGGSGANVLTF
TRBJ2-5,TRBD2,TRBV27,few,TGTGCCAGCAGCCAAGCGGGAGGGGCACAAGAGACCCAGTACTTC,CASSQAGGAQETQYF
TRBJ2-4,TRBD1,TRBV10-3,-,TGTGCCATCAGTGAGTCAGGGGACAGCAAGAGATTAGCCAAAAACATTCAGTACTTC,CAISESGDSKRLAKNIQYF
TRBJ2-5,-,TRBV3-1,once,TGTGCCGCGACAGCCGGAGGGGAGACCCAGTACTTC,CAATAGGETQYF
TRBJ2-5,TRBD2,TRBV28,-,TGTGCCAGCAGTCTACCCGGCAGCGGGGGGACAGTTGGGACCCAGTACTTC,CASSLPGSGGTVGTQYF